The sequence of this TCR beta chain was determined in a study of control samples from healthy donors and cancer patients. The assay was immunoSEQ multiplex PCR, and TCRdb's table has in-frame clones only and misses some. The sample includes roughly 120,000 clones, about 88% seen only once; the top ten take roughly 3.2%. The V and J ends lost 3 bases and 2 bases respectively, with 12 bases between them. The CDR3 length is 15 residues. The germline V gene has CDR1 MNHEY and CDR2 SMNVEV (reference sequence). The genes are TRBV27 and TRBJ2-3, with no clear D. Sequenced: blood. The receptor was isolated from a man aged 45-65 years in good health. The CDR3: CASSFSRLSTDTQYF. CDR3 DNA sequence: TGTGCCAGCAGTTTTAGCAGGTTATCCACAGATACGCAGTATTTT.